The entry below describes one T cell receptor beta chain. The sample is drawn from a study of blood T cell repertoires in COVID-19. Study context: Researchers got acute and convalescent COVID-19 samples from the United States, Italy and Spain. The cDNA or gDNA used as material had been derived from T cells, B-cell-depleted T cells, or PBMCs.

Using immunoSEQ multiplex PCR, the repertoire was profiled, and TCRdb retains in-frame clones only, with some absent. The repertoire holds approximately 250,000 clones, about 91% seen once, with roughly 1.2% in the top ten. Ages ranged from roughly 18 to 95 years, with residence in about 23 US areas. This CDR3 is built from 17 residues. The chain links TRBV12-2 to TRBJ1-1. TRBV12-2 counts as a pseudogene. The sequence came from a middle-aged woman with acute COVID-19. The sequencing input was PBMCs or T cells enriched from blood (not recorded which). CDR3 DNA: TGTGCAAGTCGCTTAGTAATCGTTCGGTCAACGCGCACTGAAGCTTTCTTT. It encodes CASRLVIVRSTRTEAFF.